This entry is about one TCR beta chain. Its antigen is unknown. No much larger clonotype is one base removed from it; base qualities were not supplied. The sample comes from a study of regulatory dendritic cells for organ transplantation (dated by TCRdb to about 2017). Turning to the overall study: Sorted naive and memory CD4+ and CD8+ T cells had their TCRbeta repertoires sequenced both before and after allostimulation with either regulatory or mature dendritic cells. Study-wide findings and limitations: The authors pointed out considerable heterogeneity between individuals in the alloreactive memory CD8+ T cell pool, and only a couple of subjects were sequenced. Of the resting subsets, the one holding the most alloreactive TCR clonotypes was memory CD8+ T cells. In both subjects, allostimulation led to expansion of memory CD8+ clones, although regulatory dendritic cells appeared to cause more limited expansion than mature dendritic cells did. Repertoires were highly diverse in naive CD4+ and CD8+ T cells, less diverse in memory cells, and most oligoclonal in memory CD8+ cells.

The CDR3, cysteine through phenylalanine, is 15 amino acids long. Kept here is only the CDR3 DNA, which spans 45 bases and is read in frame from base 1. The germline V end is reduced by 4 bases and the J end by 8 bases; junction bases left unmatched: 7. From the germline V gene (reference sequence), CDR1 is SEHNR and CDR2 is FQNEAQ. TCRbeta CDR3 regions were amplified by multiplexed two-step PCR using Vbeta-specific forward primers and Jbeta-specific reverse primers. Through the immunoSEQ service, TCRbeta libraries were sequenced on an Illumina instrument. In the original analysis: IMGT annotation was used to assign V, D and J genes, and synthetic CDR3 analogues were used to correct counts for multiplex PCR bias. In the immunoSEQ Analyzer, repertoire clonality was calculated as one minus normalized Shannon entropy. Clonal expansion was defined using Fisher's exact test with Benjamini-Hochberg false discovery rate control and a two-tailed threshold of P<0.01. Drawn from immuneACCESS, this table holds only the in-frame rearrangements with V and J called that TCRdb kept. Clones are partly lost; checked studies trace under half to an unresolved V gene and leave the rest unexplained. That table is the source of V, J and clone size, and D and trimming were worked out from the DNA. The sample table shows roughly 27,000 clones, and 82% are seen once. The top ten constitute roughly 0.4% of the sample.

Naive T cells were sorted as CD45RA+ and memory T cells as CD45RO+ CD4+ or CD8+ cells by FACS. A couple of healthy control subjects provided the T cells used for TCR sequencing. Unstimulated sorted T cell subsets were used as baseline controls for the mixed lymphocyte reactions. Genomic DNA was extracted with the Qiagen DNeasy Blood & Tissue Kit. Material: naive CD8+ T cells from blood. Read against the paper, the sample's cell subset or site label means: CD45RA+ naive T cells. The chain is encoded by TRBV7-9 joined to TRBJ1-6; TRBD1 matches 8 bases in the middle. This receptor was identified in a human donor in good health. The DNA reads as follows: TGTGCCAGCAGCTCTGGACAGGGTTTGGATTCACCCCTCCACTTT. Its protein reads: CASSSGQGLDSPLHF.